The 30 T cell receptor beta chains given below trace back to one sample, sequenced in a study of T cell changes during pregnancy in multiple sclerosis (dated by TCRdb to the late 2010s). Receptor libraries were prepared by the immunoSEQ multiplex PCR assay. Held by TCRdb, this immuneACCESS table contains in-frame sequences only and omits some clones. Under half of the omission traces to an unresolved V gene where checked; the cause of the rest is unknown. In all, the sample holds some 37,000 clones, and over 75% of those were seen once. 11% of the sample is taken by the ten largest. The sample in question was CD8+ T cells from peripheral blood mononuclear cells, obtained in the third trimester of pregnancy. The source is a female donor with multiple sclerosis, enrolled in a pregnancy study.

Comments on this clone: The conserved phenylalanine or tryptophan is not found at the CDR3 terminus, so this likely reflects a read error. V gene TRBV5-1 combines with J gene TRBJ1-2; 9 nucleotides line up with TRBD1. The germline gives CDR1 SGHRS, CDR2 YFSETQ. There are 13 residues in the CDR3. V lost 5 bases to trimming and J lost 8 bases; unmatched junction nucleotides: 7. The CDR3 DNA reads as TGCGCCAGCAGGTCGGGACAGGGTGACGGCTACACCCTC. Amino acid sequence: CASRSGQGDGYTL.

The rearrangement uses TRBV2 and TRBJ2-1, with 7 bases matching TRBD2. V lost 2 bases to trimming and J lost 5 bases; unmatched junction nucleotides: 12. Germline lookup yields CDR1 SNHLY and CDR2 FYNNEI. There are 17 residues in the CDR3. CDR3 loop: CASSETPLAGVNNEQFF. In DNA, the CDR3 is TGTGCCAGCAGTGAAACTCCCCTGGCGGGAGTAAACAATGAGCAGTTCTTC.

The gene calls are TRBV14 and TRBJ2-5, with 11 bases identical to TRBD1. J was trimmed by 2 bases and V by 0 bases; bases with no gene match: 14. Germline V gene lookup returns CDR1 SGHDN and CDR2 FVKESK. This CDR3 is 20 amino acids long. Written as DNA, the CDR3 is TGTGCCAGCAGCCAAGATTCAATTGGGACAGGGGGTGGATATCAAGAGACCCAGTACTTC. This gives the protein CASSQDSIGTGGGYQETQYF.

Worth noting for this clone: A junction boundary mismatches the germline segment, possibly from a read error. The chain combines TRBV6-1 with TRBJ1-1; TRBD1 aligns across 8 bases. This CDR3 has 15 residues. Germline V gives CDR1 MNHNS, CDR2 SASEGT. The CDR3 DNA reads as TGTGCCAGCAGTGGTCGACAGGGGACGAACGCTGAAGCTTTCTTT. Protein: CASSGRQGTNAEAFF.

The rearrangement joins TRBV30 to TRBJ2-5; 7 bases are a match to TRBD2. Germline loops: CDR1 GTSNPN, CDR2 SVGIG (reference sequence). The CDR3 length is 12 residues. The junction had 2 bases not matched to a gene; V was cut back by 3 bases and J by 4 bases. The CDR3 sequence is CAWSTGGETQYF. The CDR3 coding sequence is TGTGCCTGGAGCACGGGGGGAGAGACCCAGTACTTC. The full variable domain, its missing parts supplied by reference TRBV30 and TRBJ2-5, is SQTIHQWPATLVQPVGSPLSLECTVEGTSNPNLYWYRQAAGRGLQLLFYSVGIGQISSEVPQNLSASRPQDRQFILSSKKLLLSDSGFYLCAWSTGGETQYFGPGTRLLVL.

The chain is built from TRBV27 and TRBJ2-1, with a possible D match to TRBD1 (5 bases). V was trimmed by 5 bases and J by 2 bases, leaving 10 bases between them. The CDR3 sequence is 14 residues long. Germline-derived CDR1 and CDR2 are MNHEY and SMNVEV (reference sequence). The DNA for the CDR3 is TGTGCCAGCAGTCTAGGACAAACCTACAATGAGCAGTTCTTC. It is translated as CASSLGQTYNEQFF.

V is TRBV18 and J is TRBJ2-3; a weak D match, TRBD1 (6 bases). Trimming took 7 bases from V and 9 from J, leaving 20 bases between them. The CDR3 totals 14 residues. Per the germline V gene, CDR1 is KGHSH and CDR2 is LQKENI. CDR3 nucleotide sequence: TGTGCCAGCTTCTTGAACAGGGCCCACCCGACGCAGTATTTT. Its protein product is CASFLNRAHPTQYF.

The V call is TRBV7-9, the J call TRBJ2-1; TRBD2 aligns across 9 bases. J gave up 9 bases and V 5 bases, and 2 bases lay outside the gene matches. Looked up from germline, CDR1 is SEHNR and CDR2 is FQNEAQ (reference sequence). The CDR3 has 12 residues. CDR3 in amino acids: CASSPAGGEQFF. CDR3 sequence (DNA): TGTGCCAGCAGCCCAGCGGGGGGTGAGCAGTTCTTC.

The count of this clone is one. CDR3 DNA sequence: TGTGCCAGTAGTATAGATCTCGTGGCGGCTGGAAACACCATATATTTT. Its protein is CASSIDLVAAGNTIYF. The chain recombines TRBV19 with TRBJ1-3, with D unresolved. In germline, CDR1 is LNHDA, CDR2 SQIVND (reference sequence). The length of the CDR3 is 16 residues. V lost 0 bases to trimming and J lost 2 bases, with 11 bases between them.

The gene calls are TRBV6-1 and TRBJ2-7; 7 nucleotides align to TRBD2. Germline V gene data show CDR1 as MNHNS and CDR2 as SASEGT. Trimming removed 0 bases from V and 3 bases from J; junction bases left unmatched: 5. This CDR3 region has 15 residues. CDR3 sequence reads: CASSEAPGRGYEQYF. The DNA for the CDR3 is TGTGCCAGCAGTGAAGCCCCAGGGAGGGGCTACGAGCAGTACTTC.

CDR3 nucleotides: TGTGCCAGCAGTTCCTTCGGACAGGTCACCTACGAGCAGTACTTC. This sequence encodes CASSSFGQVTYEQYF. The rearrangement uses TRBV27 and TRBJ2-7; 7 nucleotides agree with TRBD1. Germline V lookup: CDR1 MNHEY, CDR2 SMNVEV (reference sequence). The CDR3 is 15 amino acids. With V trimmed by 4 bases and J by 2 bases, 8 bases remained unmatched.

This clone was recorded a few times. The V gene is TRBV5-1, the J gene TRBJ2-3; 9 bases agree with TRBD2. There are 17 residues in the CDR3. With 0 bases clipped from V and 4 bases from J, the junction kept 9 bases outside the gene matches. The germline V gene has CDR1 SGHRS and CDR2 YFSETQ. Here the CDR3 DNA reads TGCGCCAGCAGCTTGGGTCGGCGGGAGGGCCGGCCAGATACGCAGTATTTT. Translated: CASSLGRREGRPDTQYF.

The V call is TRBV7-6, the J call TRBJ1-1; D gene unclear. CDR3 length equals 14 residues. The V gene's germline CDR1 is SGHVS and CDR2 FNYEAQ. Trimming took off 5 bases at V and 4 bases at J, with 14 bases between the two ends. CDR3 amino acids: CASSPGEFGTEAFF. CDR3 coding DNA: TGTGCCAGCAGCCCGGGAGAATTTGGCACTGAAGCTTTCTTT.

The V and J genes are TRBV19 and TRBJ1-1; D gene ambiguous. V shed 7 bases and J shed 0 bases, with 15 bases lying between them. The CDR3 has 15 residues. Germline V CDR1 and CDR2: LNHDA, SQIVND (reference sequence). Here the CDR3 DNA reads TGTGCCAGTAAGAGGTTTTCAACCATGAACACTGAAGCTTTCTTT. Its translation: CASKRFSTMNTEAFF.

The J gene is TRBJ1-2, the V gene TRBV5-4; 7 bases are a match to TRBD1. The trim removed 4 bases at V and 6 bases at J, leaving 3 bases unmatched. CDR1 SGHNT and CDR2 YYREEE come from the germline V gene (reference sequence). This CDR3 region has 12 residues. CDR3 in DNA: TGTGCCAGCAGCGCCCAGGGGGATGGCTACACCTTC. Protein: CASSAQGDGYTF.

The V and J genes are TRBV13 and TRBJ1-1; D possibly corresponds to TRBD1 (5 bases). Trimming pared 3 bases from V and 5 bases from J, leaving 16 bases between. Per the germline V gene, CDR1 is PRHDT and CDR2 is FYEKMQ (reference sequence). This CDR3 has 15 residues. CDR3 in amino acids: CASSFGGNGRTEAFF. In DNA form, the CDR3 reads TGTGCCAGCAGCTTCGGGGGTAACGGGAGGACTGAAGCTTTCTTT. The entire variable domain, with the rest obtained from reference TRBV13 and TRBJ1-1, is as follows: AAGVIQSPRHLIKEKRETATLKCYPIPRHDTVYWYQQGPGQDPQFLISFYEKMQSDKGSIPDRFSAQQFSDYHSELNMSSLELGDSALYFCASSFGGNGRTEAFFGQGTRLTVV.

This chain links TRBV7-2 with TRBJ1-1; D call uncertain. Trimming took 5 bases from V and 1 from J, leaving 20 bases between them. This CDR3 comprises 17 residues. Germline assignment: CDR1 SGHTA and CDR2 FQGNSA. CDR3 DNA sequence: TGTGCCAGCAGCGCCTCACGCCGGGGAGGGCCGAACACTGAAGCTTTCTTT. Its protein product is CASSASRRGGPNTEAFF.

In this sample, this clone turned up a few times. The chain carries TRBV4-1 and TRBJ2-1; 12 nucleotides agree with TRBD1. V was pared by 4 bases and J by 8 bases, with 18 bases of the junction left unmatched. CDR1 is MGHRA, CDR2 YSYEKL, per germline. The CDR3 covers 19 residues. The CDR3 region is CASSLPSRDRGRIVHEQFF. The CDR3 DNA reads TGCGCCAGCAGCCTACCATCACGGGACAGGGGGCGAATTGTCCATGAGCAGTTCTTC.

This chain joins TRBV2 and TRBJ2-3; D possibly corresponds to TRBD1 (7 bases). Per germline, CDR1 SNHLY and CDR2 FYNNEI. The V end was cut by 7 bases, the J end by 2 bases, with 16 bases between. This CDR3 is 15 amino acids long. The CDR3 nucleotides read TGTGCCAGCAAGGAGGGGGCGACTTTCACAGATACGCAGTATTTT. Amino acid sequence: CASKEGATFTDTQYF.

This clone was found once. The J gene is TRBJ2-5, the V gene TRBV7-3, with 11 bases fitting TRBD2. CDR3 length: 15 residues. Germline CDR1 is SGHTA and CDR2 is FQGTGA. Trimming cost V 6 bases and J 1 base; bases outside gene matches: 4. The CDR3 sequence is CASSSSGGTQETQYF. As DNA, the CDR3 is TGTGCCAGCAGTTCTAGCGGGGGGACCCAAGAGACCCAGTACTTC. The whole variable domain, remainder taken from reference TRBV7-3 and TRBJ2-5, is GAGVSQTPSNKVTEKGKYVELRCDPISGHTALYWYRQSLGQGPEFLIYFQGTGAADDSGLPNDRFFAVRPEGSVSTLKIQRTERGDSAVYLCASSSSGGTQETQYFGPGTRLLVL.

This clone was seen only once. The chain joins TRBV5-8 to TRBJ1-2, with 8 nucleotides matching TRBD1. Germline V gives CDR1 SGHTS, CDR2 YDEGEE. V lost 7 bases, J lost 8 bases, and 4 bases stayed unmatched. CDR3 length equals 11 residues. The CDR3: CASAGGFGYTF. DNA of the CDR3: TGTGCCAGCGCAGGGGGCTTCGGCTACACCTTC.

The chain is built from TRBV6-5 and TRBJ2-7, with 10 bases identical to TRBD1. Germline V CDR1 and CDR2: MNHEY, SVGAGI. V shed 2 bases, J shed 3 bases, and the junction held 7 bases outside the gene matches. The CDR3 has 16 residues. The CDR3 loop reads CASSYTGQGGIYEQYF. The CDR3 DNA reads TGTGCCAGCAGTTACACCGGACAGGGGGGGATCTACGAGCAGTACTTC.

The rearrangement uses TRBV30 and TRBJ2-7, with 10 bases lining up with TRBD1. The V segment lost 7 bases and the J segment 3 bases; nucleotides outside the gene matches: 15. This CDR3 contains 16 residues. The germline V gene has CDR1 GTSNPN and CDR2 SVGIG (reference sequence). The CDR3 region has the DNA TGTGCCTCCAAATCCATAACCGGGACAGGGGTCTACGAGCAGTACTTC. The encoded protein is CASKSITGTGVYEQYF.

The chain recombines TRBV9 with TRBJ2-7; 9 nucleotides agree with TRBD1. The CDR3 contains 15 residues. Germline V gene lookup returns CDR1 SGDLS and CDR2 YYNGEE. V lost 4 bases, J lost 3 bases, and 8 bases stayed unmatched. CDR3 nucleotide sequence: TGTGCCAGCAGCTCCCCCGGGACAGGGAACTACGAGCAGTACTTC. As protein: CASSSPGTGNYEQYF.

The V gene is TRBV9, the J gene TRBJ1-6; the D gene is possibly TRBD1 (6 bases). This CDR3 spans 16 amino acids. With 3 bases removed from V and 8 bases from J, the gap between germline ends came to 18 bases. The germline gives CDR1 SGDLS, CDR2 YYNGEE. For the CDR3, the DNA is TGTGCCAGCAGCGGATGGGGGGGGGCAAGAGATTCACCCCTCCACTTT. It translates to CASSGWGGARDSPLHF. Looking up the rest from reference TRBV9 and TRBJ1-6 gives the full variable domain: DSGVTQTPKHLITATGQRVTLRCSPRSGDLSVYWYQQSLDQGLQFLIQYYNGEERAKGNILERFSAQQFPDLHSELNLSSLELGDSALYFCASSGWGGARDSPLHFGNGTRLTVT.

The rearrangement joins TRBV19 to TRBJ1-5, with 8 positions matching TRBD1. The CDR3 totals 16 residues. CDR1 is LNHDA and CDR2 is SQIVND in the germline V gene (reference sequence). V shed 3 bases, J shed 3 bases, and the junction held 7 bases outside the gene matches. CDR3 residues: CASSISGTGVNQPQHF. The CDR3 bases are TGTGCCAGTAGTATTTCCGGGACAGGAGTCAATCAGCCCCAGCATTTT.

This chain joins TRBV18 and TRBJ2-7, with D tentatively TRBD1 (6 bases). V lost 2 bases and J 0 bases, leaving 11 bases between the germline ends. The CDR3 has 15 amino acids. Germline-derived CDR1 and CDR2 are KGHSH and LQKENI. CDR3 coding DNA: TGTGCCAGCTCACCAGCCCAGGGGTACTCCTACGAGCAGTACTTC. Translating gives CASSPAQGYSYEQYF.

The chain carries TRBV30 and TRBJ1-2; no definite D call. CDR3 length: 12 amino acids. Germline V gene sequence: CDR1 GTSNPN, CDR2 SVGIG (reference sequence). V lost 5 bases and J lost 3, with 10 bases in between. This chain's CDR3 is CAWSGVDYGYTF. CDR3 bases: TGTGCCTGGTCCGGTGTGGACTATGGCTACACCTTC.

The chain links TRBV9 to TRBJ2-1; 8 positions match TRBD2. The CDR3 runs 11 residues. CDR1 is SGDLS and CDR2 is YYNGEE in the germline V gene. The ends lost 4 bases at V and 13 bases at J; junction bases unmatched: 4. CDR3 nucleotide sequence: TGTGCCAGCAGCACCGGGACTAGACAGTTCTTC. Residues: CASSTGTRQFF.

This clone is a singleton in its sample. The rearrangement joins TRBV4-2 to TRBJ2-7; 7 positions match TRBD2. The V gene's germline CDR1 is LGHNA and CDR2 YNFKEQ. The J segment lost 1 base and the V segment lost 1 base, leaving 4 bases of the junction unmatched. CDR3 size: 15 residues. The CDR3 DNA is TGTGCCAGCAGCCAAGGGGAGGGACCTTCCTACGAGCAGTACTTC. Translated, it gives CASSQGEGPSYEQYF.